A single sample gave rise to the 23 T cell receptor beta chains below, sequenced in a study of cytomegalovirus exposure and HLA in healthy donors. Primers for the PCR totalled 60 Vbeta and 13 Jbeta. Sequenced by immunoSEQ multiplex PCR; TCRdb stores in-frame clones only, minus some. Here the sample spans some 190,000 clones, roughly 80% being singletons. Sequenced material: PBMCs. The origin of the receptors is a girl aged 10-17 years in good health and CMV-seropositive.

This chain links TRBV5-1 with TRBJ1-2; 9 positions match TRBD1. Germline CDR1 and CDR2: SGHRS and YFSETQ. The CDR3 runs to 16 residues. The V gene end was trimmed by 0 bases and the J gene end by 7 bases; junction bases not matched to a gene: 10. Here the CDR3 reads CASSLVDPGQGGGYTF. DNA for the CDR3: TGCGCCAGCAGCTTGGTCGATCCGGGACAGGGTGGTGGCTACACCTTC.

This clone was found once. Additional DNA sequences in this sample encode the identical CDR3. The genes are TRBV30 and TRBJ1-5; D possibly corresponds to TRBD1 (6 bases). The V end was cut by 1 base, the J end by 5 bases, with 9 bases between. Germline CDR1 GTSNPN, CDR2 SVGIG (reference sequence). The CDR3 spans 13 residues. In DNA, the CDR3 is TGTGCCTGGAGTGGCGGGGGCGATCAGCCCCAGCATTTT. This gives the protein CAWSGGGDQPQHF.

The chain employs TRBV27 and TRBJ1-2, with D hard to call. CDR3 length: 17 residues. Germline V gives CDR1 MNHEY, CDR2 SMNVEV (reference sequence). Trimming took off 6 bases at V and 2 bases at J, with 22 bases between the two ends. This CDR3 reads CASSSFSGWRPNYGYTF. CDR3 in DNA: TGTGCCAGCAGCAGTTTTAGTGGATGGAGGCCAAACTATGGCTACACCTTC.

This sequence joins TRBV4-1 and TRBJ2-3; weak D call: TRBD1 (6 bases). V lost 2 bases to trimming and J lost 3 bases, with 12 bases between them. Germline values: CDR1 MGHRA, CDR2 YSYEKL. The CDR3 runs to 15 residues. Here the CDR3 reads CASSQTTQGTDTQYF. The DNA of the CDR3 is TGCGCCAGCAGCCAAACGACCCAGGGGACAGATACGCAGTATTTT.

V and J are TRBV10-3 and TRBJ2-3; TRBD2 agrees at 15 bases. The CDR3 totals 17 residues. Germline V lookup: CDR1 ENHRY, CDR2 SYGVKD. With V trimmed by 6 bases and J by 5 bases, 9 bases remained unmatched. CDR3 nucleotides: TGTGCCATCAGGCCGGGACTAGCGGGAGGACGTCAAGATACGCAGTATTTT. As protein: CAIRPGLAGGRQDTQYF.

This rearrangement joins TRBV7-9 to TRBJ1-2; 7 positions agree with TRBD1. CDR1 is SEHNR, CDR2 FQNEAQ, per germline (reference sequence). Trimming cost V 0 bases and J 7 bases; bases outside gene matches: 11. The CDR3 is 16 residues long. The CDR3 DNA follows: TGTGCCAGCAGCTTAGCCTCCCTACAGGGGCGCGGTGGCTACACCTTC. Translating gives CASSLASLQGRGGYTF.

As DNA, the CDR3 is TGCGCCAGCAGCTTGGCCGACTCACCAGCCAAAAACATTCAGTACTTC. Amino acids: CASSLADSPAKNIQYF. The rearrangement joins TRBV5-1 to TRBJ2-4; no definite D call. The V gene lost 0 bases and the J gene lost 0 bases, with 10 bases spanning the gap. The CDR3 sequence is 16 residues long. The germline V gene has CDR1 SGHRS and CDR2 YFSETQ.

V is TRBV4-1 and J is TRBJ1-2, with TRBD1 identical over 8 bases. Germline V gives CDR1 MGHRA, CDR2 YSYEKL. J was trimmed by 7 bases and V by 8 bases; bases with no gene match: 12. The CDR3 has 14 residues. For the CDR3, the DNA is TGCGCCAGCGCCCTGGCAGGGGGCGGGAGTGGCTACACCTTC. Its protein product is CASALAGGGSGYTF.

V usage is TRBV11-3 and J usage is TRBJ2-2, with a possible D match to TRBD1 (6 bases). V lost 2 bases, J lost 1 base, and 8 bases lay in between. The germline V gene encodes CDR1 SGHNT and CDR2 YENEEA. The CDR3 totals 15 residues. CDR3 bases: TGTGCCAGCAGCTTAAGGGGGAGGAACACCGGGGAGCTGTTTTTT. Translation: CASSLRGRNTGELFF.

This chain joins TRBV2 and TRBJ1-1; 7 nucleotides match TRBD1. The CDR3 consists of 15 residues. Germline V gene data show CDR1 as SNHLY and CDR2 as FYNNEI. The junction had 8 bases not matched to a gene; V was cut back by 6 bases and J by 1 base. This chain's CDR3 is CASRVEGAGNTEAFF. As DNA, the CDR3 is TGTGCCAGCAGAGTAGAGGGGGCAGGGAACACTGAAGCTTTCTTT.

DNA of the CDR3: TGTGCCAGCAGTTACAGACAAGAGACCCAGTACTTC. Translation gives CASSYRQETQYF. This chain connects TRBV11-3 to TRBJ2-5; unclear D gene. Germline loops: CDR1 SGHNT, CDR2 YENEEA. The V end lost 6 bases, the J end lost 2 bases, and 7 bases lay between the germline ends. The CDR3 has 12 residues.

This clone showed up just a few times. The chain uses TRBV30 and TRBJ2-2, with 7 bases aligning to TRBD1. The V gene's germline CDR1 is GTSNPN and CDR2 SVGIG (reference sequence). The CDR3 is made up of 14 amino acids. J was trimmed by 4 bases and V by 5 bases; bases with no gene match: 7. CDR3 DNA sequence: TGTGCCTGGGTAGGGGGCGCGGGCACCGGGGAGCTGTTTTTT. Protein product: CAWVGGAGTGELFF.

This chain links TRBV5-6 with TRBJ2-7; the D gene is possibly TRBD2 (7 bases). This CDR3 contains 13 residues. Trimming cost V 3 bases and J 2 bases, with 9 bases left between them. Germline V gene data show CDR1 as SGHDT and CDR2 as YYEEEE. CDR3 in DNA: TGTGCCAGCAGCTGGGGGGGGCCCTACGAGCAGTACTTC. This encodes CASSWGGPYEQYF.

The chain joins TRBV6-5 to TRBJ2-7; TRBD1 might be the D (6 bases). The V and J ends lost 0 bases and 0 bases respectively, with 12 bases between them. This CDR3 has 16 residues. In germline, CDR1 is MNHEY, CDR2 SVGAGI. CDR3 DNA sequence: TGTGCCAGCAGTTACTCGGTTACCAGGGGCTCCTACGAGCAGTACTTC. This translates into CASSYSVTRGSYEQYF.

The rearrangement links TRBV10-3 to TRBJ1-4; 8 bases agree with TRBD1. Unmatched junction bases numbered 5, after V lost 9 bases and J lost 5 bases. CDR1 ENHRY and CDR2 SYGVKD come from the germline V gene. The CDR3 runs to 13 residues. CDR3 nucleotides: TGTGCCATACAACAGGGGGACAATGAAAAACTGTTTTTT. Translated, it gives CAIQQGDNEKLFF.

This clone was picked up a small number of times. The V gene is TRBV6-1, the J gene TRBJ2-3; D perhaps matches TRBD1 (6 bases). This CDR3 spans 14 amino acids. The germline V and J ends were trimmed by 6 bases and 4 bases, with 14 bases remaining between them. The germline V gene encodes CDR1 MNHNS and CDR2 SASEGT. In DNA form, the CDR3 reads TGTGCCAGCAGGTTACAGGGATTAGCAGATACGCAGTATTTT. As protein: CASRLQGLADTQYF.

This clone has a single count. The chain joins TRBV13 to TRBJ1-1, with 7 bases fitting TRBD1. V trimming: 3 bases; J trimming: 1 base; junction bases outside the gene matches: 8. Germline V gene sequence: CDR1 PRHDT, CDR2 FYEKMQ (reference sequence). The CDR3 totals 16 residues. In nucleotides, the CDR3 is TGTGCCAGCAGCTTTCAGTACCGGGACAGGAACACTGAAGCTTTCTTT. This codes for CASSFQYRDRNTEAFF. Full variable domain (remainder filled in from reference TRBV13 and TRBJ1-1): AAGVIQSPRHLIKEKRETATLKCYPIPRHDTVYWYQQGPGQDPQFLISFYEKMQSDKGSIPDRFSAQQFSDYHSELNMSSLELGDSALYFCASSFQYRDRNTEAFFGQGTRLTVV.

The rearrangement links TRBV5-1 to TRBJ1-2; D not resolved. This CDR3 comprises 18 residues. CDR1 and CDR2 (germline): SGHRS, YFSETQ. Trimming removed 0 bases from V and 8 bases from J, with 26 bases in between. CDR3 loop: CASSLVPTGRMTSGGYTF. CDR3 DNA sequence: TGCGCCAGCAGCTTGGTACCGACTGGAAGGATGACGTCCGGGGGCTACACCTTC.

The J gene is TRBJ1-2, the V gene TRBV21-1; the DNA was not used to check the table's D call, TRBD1. TRBV21-1 is labeled a pseudogene. The CDR3 runs 16 residues. The CDR3 here is CASSRKVRGQGYGYTF. Written as DNA, the CDR3 is TGTGCCAGCAGCAGAAAGGTCAGGGGGCAGGGCTATGGCTACACCTTC.

The chain employs TRBV5-1 and TRBJ1-1, with 7 bases identical to TRBD1. The CDR3 loop spans 19 amino acids. Germline CDR1 reads SGHRS; CDR2 reads YFSETQ. V shed 1 base, J shed 1 base, and the junction held 16 bases outside the gene matches. CDR3 nucleotides: TGCGCCAGCAGCTTGAGACCCACAGGGGAACGAAAAGGGAACACTGAAGCTTTCTTT. Translation gives CASSLRPTGERKGNTEAFF.

In nucleotides, the CDR3 is TGCGCCAGCAGCCCGGGGAGAGCTAATGAAAAACTGTTTTTT. Translated: CASSPGRANEKLFF. V is TRBV5-1 and J is TRBJ1-4; unclear D gene. CDR3 length equals 14 residues. Germline V lookup: CDR1 SGHRS, CDR2 YFSETQ. Trimming removed 4 bases from V and 3 bases from J, with 10 bases in between.

The chain has TRBV6-5 and TRBJ2-1, with 12 bases lining up with TRBD2. Per the germline V gene, CDR1 is MNHEY and CDR2 is SVGAGI. Germline trimming cut 5 bases from V and 9 bases from J; bases unmatched to any gene: 5. CDR3 length: 14 amino acids. The CDR3 reads CASSRLAGVAEQFF. The CDR3 DNA reads TGTGCCAGCAGTCGACTAGCGGGAGTGGCTGAGCAGTTCTTC.

The genes are TRBV29-1 and TRBJ1-1, with a possible D match to TRBD1 (6 bases). The CDR3 runs to 14 residues. The ends were cut back, 3 bases at V and 11 bases at J, with 22 bases in the middle. Germline CDR1 is SQVTM and CDR2 is ANQGSEA. The CDR3 region is CSVDRIKGEGWAFF. Written as DNA, the CDR3 is TGCAGCGTTGATAGAATCAAGGGGGAGGGATGGGCTTTCTTT.